This TCR beta chain originates from a study of cytomegalovirus exposure and HLA in healthy donors (dated by TCRdb to the late 2010s). Concerning the study at large: An earlier analysis of some 620 of the donors reported about 300 Gb of sequence data and 95 million to 140 million unique TCR beta sequences obtained from around 190 million T cells. An early release covering roughly 640 HLA-typed donors comprised about 320 gigabases of sequencing data and tens of millions of unique TCR sequences. Of the 300 to 500 genotyped donors, roughly 76% were placed in the genetic ancestry cluster associated with self-reported Caucasian donors. The aim of the study was to test whether cataloging public T cell receptors could identify signatures of past pathogen exposure. The study profiled the T cell repertoires of hundreds of subjects by immunosequencing and related them to cytomegalovirus serostatus. Besides the first cohort of 666 subjects, a separate validation cohort made up of roughly 120 different subjects was used. The study combined high-throughput TCR immunosequencing, statistical association of individual TCRs with disease status, and machine learning to predict cytomegalovirus infection status. A later analysis re-analyzed previously published TCR beta repertoires from 650 to 800 donors and added high-resolution HLA genotyping to study TCR occurrence patterns. Rather than drawing on any new phenotypic data, the later analysis identified candidate immune exposures from TCR beta sequences and the way those sequences occurred across donors. In an earlier analysis of 587 of the donors, high-throughput TCR beta sequencing was used to judge whether each TCR beta V gene segment behaved as functional or pseudogenic. Alongside the repertoire data, information on donor age, sex, ethnicity and CMV serostatus was compiled. A later genetic analysis took genome-wide SNP genotypes for about three fifths of the 666 donors and used that subset as a discovery cohort. All discovery cohort repertoires had been generated on a single sequencing platform. Class I and class II HLA loci were covered by the typing at four-digit resolution. Typing coverage varied by locus: roughly 620-640 donors for A, B, C, DRB1 and DQB1; under 550 for DQA1; more than 600 for DPA1; some 470 for DPB1. Roughly five DR-DQ haplotypes were handled as single units for association and clustering because linkage in the cohort was strong. Across approximately 400 genotyped donors of the cohort, an average of approximately 240,000 unique TCR beta nucleotide sequences per donor were sequenced, and 15% to 20% of those sequences were non-productive.

In total, approximately 700 healthy bone marrow donors made up the cohort. All cohort members were sampled while nominally healthy, although unrecorded immune exposures were likely present. The donor tested CMV seronegative and was one of the 352 seronegative cohort members. A peripheral blood sample was collected from each donor, and TCR beta sequencing was performed on peripheral blood mononuclear cells. Genomic DNA extraction from the blood cell samples was performed with the Qiagen DNeasy Blood Extraction Kit. Broad study findings and their caveats: When HLA alleles, especially DR and DQ, strongly co-occurred, attributing TCR associations to individual alleles was difficult. V-gene and J-gene trimming of TCR beta chains was associated with a missense DCLRE1C variant in a later genetic analysis, and the association was replicated in an independent cohort. Most CMV-associated TCR beta chains appeared to be HLA-restricted in a later analysis, and the HLA associations seemed to be driven largely by CMV exposure. A further reported finding was that TCR beta sequences accurately predicted the HLA-A and HLA-B alleles for most subjects in the first cohort. A few of the identified cytomegalovirus-associated TCR beta chains were confirmed in vitro to be specific for cytomegalovirus antigens. A group of highly shared sequence variants was considered likely to be a technical artifact of the sequencing pipeline. In a later analysis, HLA-associated TCR beta chains showed more clonal expansion and lower generation probabilities than non-associated chains that were equally common. In a later analysis, several top co-occurrence clusters were reported to appear linked to parvovirus B19, influenza, CMV and Epstein-Barr virus. In a later analysis, TCR association rates were found to vary across HLA loci, with the most associated TCRs seen for DRB1 alleles and the fewest for HLA-C alleles. A total of around 150 TCR beta chains were listed by the study as associated with cytomegalovirus. Most TCR sequences were observed very rarely across donors, whereas some public TCRs were present in many individuals. Immune exposure information for the cohort was limited to CMV serostatus. Because counts were too low, about 18 rarely observed V segments, including chromosome 9 orphons, were excluded from the earlier analysis of roughly 580 of the donors. Only TCR beta chains were sequenced in this cohort, and the absence of alpha or paired-chain data limited detectable features. The authors suggested that the approach could potentially be generalized to other disease states and immunological phenotypes. Cytomegalovirus status was reported to be diagnosed by the classifier with high specificity and sensitivity in both the original and validation cohorts. Some IMGT-functional V segments, including TRBV6-2 and TRBV6-3, could not be told apart with the 87-base-pair reads, so those segments were excluded. A later genetic analysis reported fewer N-insertions in productive TCRs among donors in an Asian-associated ancestry cluster than the roughly 700-donor mean. In a later analysis, some 18,000 TCR beta sequences were associated with specific HLA alleles at a false discovery rate of 0.05. Because HLA typing was unavailable for some donors at each locus, only the typed subset was used in association tests. Linkage disequilibrium might explain the correlated functional status among segregating V segments, but an unknown experimental factor could not be ruled out. Roughly uniform sequencing depth across donors was assumed in presence/absence analyses, although this assumption may not hold. In an earlier analysis of approximately 590 of the donors, most TCR beta V segments were observed in productive rearrangements about 90% or about 30% of the time, broadly matching IMGT annotations.

The germline V gene provides CDR1 SGHVS and CDR2 FQNEAQ. The CDR3 has 13 amino acids, counting the end cysteine and phenylalanine. The only DNA kept is the CDR3, 39 bases in frame from the first base. Library creation used the immunoSEQ multiplex PCR assay. For the multiplex PCR, a mixture combining 60 forward primers for TCR Vbeta segments and 13 reverse primers for TCR Jbeta segments was used. The CDR3 region of rearranged TCR beta genes was amplified from genomic DNA by a multiplex PCR assay. The Illumina HiSeq System was used to sequence the amplified TCR beta libraries as 87-base-pair reads. On the study's bioinformatics: A later analysis counted some 74 million unique TCR beta chains across the 650 to 800 repertoires, and some 11 million of these chains were shared by at least two donors. Raw reads were error-corrected and collapsed into unique sequences by a nearest-neighbor algorithm in which closely related sequences were merged to remove PCR and sequencing errors. CDR3 sequences were aligned to IMGT reference sequences to assign V, D and J gene segments. Each retained sequence needed at least a six-nucleotide match to both a V gene segment and a J gene segment. Rearrangements were called productive when the CDR3 lacked stop codons and stayed in frame with V and J; all others were non-productive. CDR3 was defined by IMGT convention, running from the second conserved V-encoded cysteine to the conserved J-encoded phenylalanine. In an earlier analysis of around 600 of the donors, sequences lacking an unambiguous match to a single V gene segment were excluded. In an earlier analysis of about 590 of the donors, a V segment was called functional when productive rearrangements were above 56.7%, and segregating when the standard deviation between donors exceeded 5%. A statistical classification framework was developed to diagnose cytomegalovirus status using the catalog of TCR beta chain sequences. In a later analysis, V and J genes were assigned by comparing TCR nucleotide sequences against IMGT/GENE-DB human TR gene sequences. Using the TCRdist pipeline, a later analysis assigned CDR3 sequences along with most-parsimonious VDJ recombination scenarios. In a later analysis, each TCR beta chain was defined by its CDR3 amino acid sequence together with its V-gene family, and reads lacking a unique V-gene family were excluded. A later analysis removed roughly 590 highly shared, low-generation-probability nucleotide sequences to deal with suspected cross-contamination and a sequencing artifact. In a later analysis, a clonal expansion index for each public chain was calculated from normalized within-repertoire ranks of inferred template counts. In a later analysis, generation probabilities were computed with a VDJ recombination model fitted to out-of-frame rearrangements, and the resulting probabilities were checked against IGoR. A later analysis scored TCR-TCR, TCR-HLA and TCR-CMV co-occurrence with hypergeometric tests, applying a repertoire-size bias correction to TCR pairs. False discovery rates were estimated in a later analysis by permuting HLA or CMV assignments 20 times. In a later analysis, co-occurring TCRs were grouped using DBSCAN, with TCRdist sequence similarity added in when clustering inside HLA-allele-positive subsets. Co-occurrence clustering excluded repertoires with fewer than 30,000 or more than 120,000 public chains, plus five with anomalous nucleotide sharing. Entries here come from immuneACCESS through TCRdb and include only in-frame sequences with V and J called. Some clones fail to appear in such tables; in the studies checked, an unresolved V gene covers under half of the shortfall, and the cause of the remainder is unknown. The V and J calls and clone size were taken over from that table, and D and trimming were inferred from the DNA. In all, the sample holds some 270,000 clones, and 80% of those were seen once. The ten biggest clones cover roughly 0.3% of the sample.

With respect to this clone: No antigen is known for it. No base qualities exist here, and no much larger clone lies one base off it.

The clonotype comes from a girl under 10 years old in good health and CMV-seronegative. Sequencing was carried out using PBMCs. The rearranged segments are TRBV7-8 and TRBJ2-5; TRBD2 matches 7 bases in the middle. With the DNA end fitting TRBJ2-7 better, the J assignment may be wrong. The nucleotide sequence is TGTGCCAGCAGCTTAGTTTCGGGGGGCGAGCAGTACTTC. Translation gives CASSLVSGGEQYF.